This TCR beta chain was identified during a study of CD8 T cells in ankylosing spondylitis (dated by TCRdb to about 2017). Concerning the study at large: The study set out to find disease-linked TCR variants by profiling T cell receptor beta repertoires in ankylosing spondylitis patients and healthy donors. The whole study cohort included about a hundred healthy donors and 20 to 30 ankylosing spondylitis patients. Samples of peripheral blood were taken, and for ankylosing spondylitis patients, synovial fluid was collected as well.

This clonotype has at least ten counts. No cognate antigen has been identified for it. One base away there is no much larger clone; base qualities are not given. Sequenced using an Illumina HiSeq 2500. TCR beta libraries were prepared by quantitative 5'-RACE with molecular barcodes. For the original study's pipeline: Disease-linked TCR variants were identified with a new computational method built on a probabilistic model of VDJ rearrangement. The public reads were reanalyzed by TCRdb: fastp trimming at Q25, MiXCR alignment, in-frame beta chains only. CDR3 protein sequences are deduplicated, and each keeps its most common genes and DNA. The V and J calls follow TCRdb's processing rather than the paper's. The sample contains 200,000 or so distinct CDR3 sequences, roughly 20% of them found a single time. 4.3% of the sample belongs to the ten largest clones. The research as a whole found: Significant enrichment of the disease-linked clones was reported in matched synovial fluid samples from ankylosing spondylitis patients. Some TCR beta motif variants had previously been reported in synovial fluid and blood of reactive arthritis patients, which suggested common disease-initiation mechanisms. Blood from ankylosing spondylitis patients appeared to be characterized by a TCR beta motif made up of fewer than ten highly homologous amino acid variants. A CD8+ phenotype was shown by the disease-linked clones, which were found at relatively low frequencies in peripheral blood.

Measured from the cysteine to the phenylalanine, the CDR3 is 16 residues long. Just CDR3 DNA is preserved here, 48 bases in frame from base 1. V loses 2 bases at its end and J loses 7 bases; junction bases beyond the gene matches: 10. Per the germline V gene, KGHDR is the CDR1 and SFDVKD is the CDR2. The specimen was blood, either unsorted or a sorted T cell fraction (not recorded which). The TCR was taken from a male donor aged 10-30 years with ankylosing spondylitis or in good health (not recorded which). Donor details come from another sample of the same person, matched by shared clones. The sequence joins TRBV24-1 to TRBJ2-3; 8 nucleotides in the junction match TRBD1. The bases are TGTGCCACCAGTGATTCAGGACAGGGCGCCAGCAATACGCAGTATTTT. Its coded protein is CATSDSGQGASNTQYF.